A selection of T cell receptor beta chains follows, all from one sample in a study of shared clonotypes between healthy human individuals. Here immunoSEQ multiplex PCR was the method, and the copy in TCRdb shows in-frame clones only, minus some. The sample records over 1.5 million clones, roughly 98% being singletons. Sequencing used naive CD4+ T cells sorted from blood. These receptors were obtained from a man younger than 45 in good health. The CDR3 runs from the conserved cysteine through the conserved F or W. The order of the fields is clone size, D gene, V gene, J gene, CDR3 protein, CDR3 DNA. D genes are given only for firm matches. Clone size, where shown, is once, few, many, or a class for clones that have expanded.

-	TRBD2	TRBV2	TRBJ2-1	CASSERGTSAWNEQFF	TGTGCCAGCAGTGAAAGGGGGACTAGCGCTTGGAATGAGCAGTTCTTC
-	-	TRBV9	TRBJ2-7	CASSVDRGSYEQYF	TGTGCCAGCAGCGTAGACCGGGGCTCCTACGAGCAGTACTTC
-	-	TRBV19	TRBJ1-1	CASSDQGVGNTEAFF	TGTGCCAGTAGTGATCAGGGAGTCGGCAACACTGAAGCTTTCTTT
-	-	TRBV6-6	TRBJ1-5	CASRAENQPQHF	TGTGCCAGCAGGGCAGAGAATCAGCCCCAGCATTTT
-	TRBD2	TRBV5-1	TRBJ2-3	CASSLAAGGNTDTQYF	TGCGCCAGCAGCTTGGCTGCGGGAGGGAACACAGATACGCAGTATTTT
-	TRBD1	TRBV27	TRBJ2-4	CASSLQGARGLAKNIQYF	TGTGCCAGCAGTTTACAGGGGGCAAGGGGTCTAGCCAAAAACATTCAGTACTTC
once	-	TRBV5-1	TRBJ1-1	CASSRPGRTLNTEAFF	TGCGCCAGCAGCCGACCGGGACGGACTCTGAACACTGAAGCTTTCTTT
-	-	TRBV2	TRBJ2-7	CASSDRDYEQYF	TGTGCCAGCAGTGACAGGGACTACGAGCAGTACTTC
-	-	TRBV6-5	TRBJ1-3	CASSYDVGNTIYF	TGTGCCAGCAGTTACGATGTTGGAAACACCATATATTTT
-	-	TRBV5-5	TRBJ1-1	CASSWSPGDTEAFF	TGTGCCAGCAGCTGGTCTCCGGGGGACACTGAAGCTTTCTTT
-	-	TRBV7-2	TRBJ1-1	CASSIESNTEAFF	TGTGCCAGCTCCATAGAAAGTAACACTGAAGCTTTCTTT
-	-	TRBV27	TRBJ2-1	CASSRTGFSSYNEQFF	TGTGCCAGCAGTCGCACAGGGTTTAGCTCCTACAATGAGCAGTTCTTC
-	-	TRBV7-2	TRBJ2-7	CASSLEGAGAHWNEQYF	TGTGCCAGCAGCTTAGAGGGCGCGGGGGCGCACTGGAACGAGCAGTACTTC
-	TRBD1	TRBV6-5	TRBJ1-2	CASRRTGIYGYTF	TGTGCCAGCAGACGGACAGGGATCTATGGCTACACCTTC
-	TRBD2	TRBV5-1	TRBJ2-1	CASSLLSGRVSYNEQFF	TGCGCCAGCAGCTTGTTAAGCGGGAGGGTTTCCTACAATGAGCAGTTCTTC
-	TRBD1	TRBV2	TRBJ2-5	CASTKEGQGETQYF	TGTGCCAGCACCAAAGAGGGACAGGGGGAGACCCAGTACTTC
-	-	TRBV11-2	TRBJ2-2	CASSSTAGTWISGELFF	TGTGCCAGCAGCTCTACGGCCGGGACCTGGATCTCCGGGGAGCTGTTTTTT
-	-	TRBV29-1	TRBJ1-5	CSVAGAGNQPQHF	TGCAGCGTTGCGGGGGCTGGCAATCAGCCCCAGCATTTT
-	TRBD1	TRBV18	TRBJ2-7	CASSPWDSPSEQYF	TGTGCCAGCTCACCCTGGGACAGTCCAAGCGAGCAGTACTTC
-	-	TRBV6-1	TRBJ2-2	CASRGLNTGELFF	TGTGCCAGCAGAGGACTGAACACCGGGGAGCTGTTTTTT
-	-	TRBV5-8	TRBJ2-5	CASSFAWPRETQYF	TGTGCCAGCAGCTTCGCTTGGCCCCGGGAGACCCAGTACTTC
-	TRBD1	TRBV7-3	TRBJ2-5	CASSLDRGRLETQYF	TGTGCCAGCAGCTTGGACAGGGGGCGTTTGGAGACCCAGTACTTC
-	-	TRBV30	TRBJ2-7	CAWSVRLGSATEQYF	TGTGCCTGGAGTGTCCGTCTGGGCTCCGCCACCGAGCAGTACTTC
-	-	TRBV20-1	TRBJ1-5	CSASSSWPQHF	TGCAGTGCTAGTTCTTCTTGGCCCCAGCATTTT
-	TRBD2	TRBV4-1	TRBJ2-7	CASSRLAGGPYEQYF	TGCGCCAGCAGCCGACTAGCGGGAGGGCCTTACGAGCAGTACTTC